This TCR beta chain is drawn from a study of cytomegalovirus exposure and HLA in healthy donors. Study-wide points: Specificity for CMV antigens was confirmed in vitro for a few of the CMV-associated chains.

Unmatched junction bases numbered 8, after V lost 5 bases and J lost 2 bases. Germline lookup yields CDR1 MNHEY and CDR2 SVGAGI. This CDR3 comprises 15 residues. Notes on this clone: Its antigen is not identified.

PCR was performed using 60 Vbeta and 13 Jbeta primers. In the original processing: A later analysis counted some 87 million unique TCR beta chains, some 11 million shared. The table came from immunoSEQ multiplex PCR; TCRdb's copy has only in-frame clones and leaves some out. The V and J calls and clone size were taken over from that table, and D and trimming were inferred from the DNA. The sample totals 110,000 to 150,000 clones. The clonotype originates from a woman aged 18-35 years in good health and CMV-seronegative. Sequenced material: PBMCs. This chain uses TRBV6-5 with TRBJ2-5, with 7 bases aligning to TRBD2. This CDR3 is CASSASGRGQETQYF. CDR3 bases: TGTGCCAGCAGTGCTAGCGGTAGAGGGCAAGAGACCCAGTACTTC.